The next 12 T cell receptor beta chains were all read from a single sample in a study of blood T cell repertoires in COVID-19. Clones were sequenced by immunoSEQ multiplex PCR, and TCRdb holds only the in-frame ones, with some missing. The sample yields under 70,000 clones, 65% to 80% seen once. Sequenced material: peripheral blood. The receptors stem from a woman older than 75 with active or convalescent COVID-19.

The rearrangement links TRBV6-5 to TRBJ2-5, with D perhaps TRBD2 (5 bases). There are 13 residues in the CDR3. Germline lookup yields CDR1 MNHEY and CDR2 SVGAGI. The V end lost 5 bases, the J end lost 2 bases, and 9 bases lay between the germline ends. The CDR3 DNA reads TGTGCCAGCAGTCACACGGGGCAAGAGACCCAGTACTTC. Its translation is CASSHTGQETQYF.

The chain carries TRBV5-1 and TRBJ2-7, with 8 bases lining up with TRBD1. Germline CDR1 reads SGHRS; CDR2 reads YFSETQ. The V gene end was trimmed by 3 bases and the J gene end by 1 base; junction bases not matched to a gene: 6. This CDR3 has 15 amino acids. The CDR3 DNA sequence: TGCGCCAGCAGCTCTCAGGGGGCTATATCCTACGAGCAGTACTTC. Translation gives CASSSQGAISYEQYF.

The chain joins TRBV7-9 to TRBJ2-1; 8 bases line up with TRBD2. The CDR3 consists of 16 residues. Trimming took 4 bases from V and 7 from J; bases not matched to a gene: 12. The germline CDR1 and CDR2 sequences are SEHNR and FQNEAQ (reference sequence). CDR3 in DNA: TGTGCCAGCAGCTCCCGAGAAGTTGCGGGGGGTAATGAGCAGTTCTTC. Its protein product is CASSSREVAGGNEQFF.

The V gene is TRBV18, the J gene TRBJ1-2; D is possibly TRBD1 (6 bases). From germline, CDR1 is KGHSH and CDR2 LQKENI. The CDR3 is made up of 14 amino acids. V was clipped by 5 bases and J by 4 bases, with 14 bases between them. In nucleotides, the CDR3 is TGTGCCAGCTCAACTGGACAGACATCCTATGGCTACACCTTC. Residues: CASSTGQTSYGYTF.

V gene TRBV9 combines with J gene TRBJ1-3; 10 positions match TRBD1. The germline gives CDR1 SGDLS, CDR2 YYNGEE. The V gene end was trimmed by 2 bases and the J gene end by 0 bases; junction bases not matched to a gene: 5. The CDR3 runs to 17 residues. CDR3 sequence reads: CASSVDWTGGSGNTIYF. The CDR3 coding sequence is TGTGCCAGCAGCGTTGACTGGACAGGGGGCTCTGGAAACACCATATATTTT.

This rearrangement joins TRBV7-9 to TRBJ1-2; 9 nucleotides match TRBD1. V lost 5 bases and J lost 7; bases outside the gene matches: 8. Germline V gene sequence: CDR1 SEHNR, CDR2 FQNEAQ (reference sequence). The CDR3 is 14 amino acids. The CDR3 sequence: CASSPGTGKRGYTF. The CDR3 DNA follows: TGTGCCAGCAGCCCCGGGACAGGGAAGCGTGGCTACACCTTC.

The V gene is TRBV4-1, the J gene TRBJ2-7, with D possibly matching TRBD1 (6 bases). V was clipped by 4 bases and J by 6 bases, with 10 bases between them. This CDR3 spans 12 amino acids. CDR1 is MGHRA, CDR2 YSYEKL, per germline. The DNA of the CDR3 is TGCGCCAGCAGCCTGACAGGCGGCGAGCAGTACTTC. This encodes CASSLTGGEQYF.

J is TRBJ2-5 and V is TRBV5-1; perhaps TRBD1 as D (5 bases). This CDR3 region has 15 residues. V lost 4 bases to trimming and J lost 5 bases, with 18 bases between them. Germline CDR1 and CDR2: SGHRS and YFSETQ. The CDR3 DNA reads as TGCGCCAGCAGCGCAGTAGGGCTTTCAGGGGAGACCCAGTACTTC. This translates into CASSAVGLSGETQYF. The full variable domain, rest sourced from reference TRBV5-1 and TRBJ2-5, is KAGVTQTPRYLIKTRGQQVTLSCSPISGHRSVSWYQQTPGQGLQFLFEYFSETQRNKGNFPGRFSGRQFSNSRSEMNVSTLELGDSALYLCASSAVGLSGETQYFGPGTRLLVL.

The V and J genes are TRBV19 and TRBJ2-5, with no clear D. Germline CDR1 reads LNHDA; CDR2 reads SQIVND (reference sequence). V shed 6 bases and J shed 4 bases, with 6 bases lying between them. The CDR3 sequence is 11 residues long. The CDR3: CASSLGETQYF. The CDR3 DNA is TGTGCCAGTAGCCTAGGAGAGACCCAGTACTTC.

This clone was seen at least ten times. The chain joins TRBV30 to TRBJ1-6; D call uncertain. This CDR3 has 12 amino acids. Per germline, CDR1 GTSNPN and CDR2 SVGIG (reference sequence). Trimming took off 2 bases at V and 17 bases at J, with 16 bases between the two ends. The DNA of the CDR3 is TGTGCCTGGAGTCGTGAAAATCTTTTAGTCCACTTT. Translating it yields CAWSRENLLVHF.

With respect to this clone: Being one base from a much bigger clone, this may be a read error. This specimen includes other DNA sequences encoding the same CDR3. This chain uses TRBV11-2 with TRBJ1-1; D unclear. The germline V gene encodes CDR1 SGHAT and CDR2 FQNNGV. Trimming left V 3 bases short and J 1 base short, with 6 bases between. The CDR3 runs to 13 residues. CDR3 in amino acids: CASSFGRNTEAFF. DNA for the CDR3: TGTGCCAGCAGCTTTGGCAGGAACACTGAAGCTTTCTTT.

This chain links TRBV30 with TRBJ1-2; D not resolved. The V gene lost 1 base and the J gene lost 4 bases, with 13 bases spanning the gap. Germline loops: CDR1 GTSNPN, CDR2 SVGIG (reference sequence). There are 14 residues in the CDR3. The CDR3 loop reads CAWSEEVASYGYTF. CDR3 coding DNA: TGTGCCTGGAGTGAGGAGGTCGCCAGCTATGGCTACACCTTC.